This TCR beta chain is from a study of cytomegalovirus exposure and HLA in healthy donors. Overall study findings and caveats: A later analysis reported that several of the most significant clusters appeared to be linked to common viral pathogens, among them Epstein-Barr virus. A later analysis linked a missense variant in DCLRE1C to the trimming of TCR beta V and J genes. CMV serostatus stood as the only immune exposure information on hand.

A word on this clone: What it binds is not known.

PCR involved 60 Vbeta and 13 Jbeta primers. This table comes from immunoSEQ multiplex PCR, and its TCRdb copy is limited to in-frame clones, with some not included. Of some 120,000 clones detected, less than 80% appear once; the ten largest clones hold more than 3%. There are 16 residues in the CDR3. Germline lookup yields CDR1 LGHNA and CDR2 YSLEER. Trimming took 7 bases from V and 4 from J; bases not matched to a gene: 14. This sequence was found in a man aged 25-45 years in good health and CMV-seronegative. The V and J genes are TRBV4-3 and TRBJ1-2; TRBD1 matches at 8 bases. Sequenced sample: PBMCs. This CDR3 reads CASTQGDRLGTYGYTF. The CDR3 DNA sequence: TGCGCCAGCACTCAAGGGGACAGGTTGGGAACCTATGGCTACACCTTC.